Listed here is a single T cell receptor beta chain. A junction boundary mismatches the germline segment, possibly from a read error. This sample was included in a study of blood T cells in healthy people across ages. A second PCR, run for about 7 to 11 cycles, used a sample-barcoded 5' primer plus a J-beta primer mix. Using its own MiXCR run on the 5' RACE reads, TCRdb lists one record per CDR3 protein. The sample holds around 750,000 distinct CDR3 sequences, roughly 50% seen once. Healthy Russian Caucasian donors spanned ages about 6 to 95 years. Germline V gene sequence: CDR1 MNHEY, CDR2 SMNVEV (reference sequence). This CDR3 has 13 amino acids.

The receptor's source is a man older than 75 in good health. The chain is built from TRBV27 and TRBJ2-1, with D tentatively TRBD2 (6 bases). Sequenced sample: blood. This CDR3 is CTSSLVPSGEQFF. The CDR3 nucleotides read TGTACCAGCAGTTTAGTGCCAAGCGGGGAGCAGTTCTTC.